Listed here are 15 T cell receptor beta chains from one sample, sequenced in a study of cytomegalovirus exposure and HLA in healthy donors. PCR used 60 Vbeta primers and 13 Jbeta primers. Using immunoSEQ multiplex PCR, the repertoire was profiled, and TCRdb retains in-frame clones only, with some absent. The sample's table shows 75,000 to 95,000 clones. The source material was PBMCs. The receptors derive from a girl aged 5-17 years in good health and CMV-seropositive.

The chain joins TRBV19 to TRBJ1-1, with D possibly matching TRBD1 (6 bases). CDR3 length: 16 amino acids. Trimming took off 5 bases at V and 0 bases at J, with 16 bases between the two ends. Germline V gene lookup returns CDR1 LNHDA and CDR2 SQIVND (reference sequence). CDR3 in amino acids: CASSPWTANMNTEAFF. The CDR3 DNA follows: TGTGCCAGTAGTCCTTGGACAGCAAACATGAACACTGAAGCTTTCTTT.

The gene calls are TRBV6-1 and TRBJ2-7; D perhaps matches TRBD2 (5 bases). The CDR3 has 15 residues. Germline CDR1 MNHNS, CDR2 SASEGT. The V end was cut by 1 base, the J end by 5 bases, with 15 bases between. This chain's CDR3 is CASSEGTRARHEQYV. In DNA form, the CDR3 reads TGTGCCAGCAGTGAAGGAACGAGGGCACGACACGAGCAGTACGTC.

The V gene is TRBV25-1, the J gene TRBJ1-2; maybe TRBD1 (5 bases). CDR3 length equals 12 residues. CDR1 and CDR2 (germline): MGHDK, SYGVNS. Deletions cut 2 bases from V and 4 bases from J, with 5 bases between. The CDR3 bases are TGTGCCAGCAGTGAACAGGGCTATGGCTACACCTTC. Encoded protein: CASSEQGYGYTF.

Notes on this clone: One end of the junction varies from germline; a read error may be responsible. The CDR3 sequence is CASSSRSMNTEDFF. CDR3 bases: TGTGCCAGCAGTTCCAGGTCCATGAACACTGAAGATTTCTTT. This chain connects TRBV6-5 to TRBJ1-1; no definite D call. CDR1 is MNHEY, CDR2 SVGAGI, per germline. CDR3 length equals 14 residues.

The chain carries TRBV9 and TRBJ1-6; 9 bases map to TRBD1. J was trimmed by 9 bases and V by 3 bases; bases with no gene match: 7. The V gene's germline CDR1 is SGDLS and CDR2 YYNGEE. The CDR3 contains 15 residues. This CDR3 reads CASSAGQGGGSPLHF. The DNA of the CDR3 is TGTGCCAGCAGCGCGGGACAGGGAGGAGGTTCACCCCTCCACTTT.

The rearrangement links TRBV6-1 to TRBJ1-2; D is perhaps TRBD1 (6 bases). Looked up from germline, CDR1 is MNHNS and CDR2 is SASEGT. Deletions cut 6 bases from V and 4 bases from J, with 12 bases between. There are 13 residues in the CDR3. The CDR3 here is CASRGTRTYGYTF. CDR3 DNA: TGTGCCAGCAGGGGGACAAGGACCTATGGCTACACCTTC.

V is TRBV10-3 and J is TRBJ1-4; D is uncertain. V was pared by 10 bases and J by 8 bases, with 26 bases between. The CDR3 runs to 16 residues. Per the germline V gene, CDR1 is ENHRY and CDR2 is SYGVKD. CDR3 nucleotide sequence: TGTGCCACCGCCGGGTCTTTAATCCAAATAGAGGAAAAACTGTTTTTT. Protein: CATAGSLIQIEEKLFF.

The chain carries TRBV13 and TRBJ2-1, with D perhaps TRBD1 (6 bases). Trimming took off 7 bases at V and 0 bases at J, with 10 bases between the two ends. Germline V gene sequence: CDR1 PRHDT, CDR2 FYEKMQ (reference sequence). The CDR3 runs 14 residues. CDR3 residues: CASTTGSSYNEQFF. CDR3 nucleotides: TGTGCCAGCACCACAGGGAGCTCCTACAATGAGCAGTTCTTC.

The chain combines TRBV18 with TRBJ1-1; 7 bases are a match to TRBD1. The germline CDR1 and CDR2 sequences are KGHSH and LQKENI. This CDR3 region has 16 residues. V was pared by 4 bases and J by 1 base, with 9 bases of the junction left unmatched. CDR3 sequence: CASSRSQGLGNTEAFF. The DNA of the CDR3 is TGTGCCAGCTCACGCTCACAGGGGTTAGGGAACACTGAAGCTTTCTTT.

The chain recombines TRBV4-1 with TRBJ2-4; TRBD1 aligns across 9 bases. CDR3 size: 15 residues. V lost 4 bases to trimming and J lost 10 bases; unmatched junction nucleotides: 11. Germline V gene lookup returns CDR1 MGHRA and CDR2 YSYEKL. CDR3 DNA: TGCGCCAGCAGCCCACAGGGGGCGATATGGGATATTCAGTACTTC. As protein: CASSPQGAIWDIQYF.

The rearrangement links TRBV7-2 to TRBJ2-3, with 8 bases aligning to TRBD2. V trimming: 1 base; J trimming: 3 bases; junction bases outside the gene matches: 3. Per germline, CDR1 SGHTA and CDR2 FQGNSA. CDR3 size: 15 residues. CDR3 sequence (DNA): TGTGCCAGCAGCTTAGGCGGGGGGAAGACAGATACGCAGTATTTT. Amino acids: CASSLGGGKTDTQYF.

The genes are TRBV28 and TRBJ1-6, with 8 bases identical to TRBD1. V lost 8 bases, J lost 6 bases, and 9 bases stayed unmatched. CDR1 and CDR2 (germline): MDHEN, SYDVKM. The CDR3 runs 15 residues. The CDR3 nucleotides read TGTGCCAGCTCCACCTCACAGGGGGGTAATTCACCCCTCCACTTT. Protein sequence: CASSTSQGGNSPLHF.

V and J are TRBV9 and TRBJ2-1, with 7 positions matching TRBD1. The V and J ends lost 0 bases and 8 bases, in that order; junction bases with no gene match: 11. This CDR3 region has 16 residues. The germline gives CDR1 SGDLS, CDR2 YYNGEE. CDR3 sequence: CASSVDEGQTNYEQFF. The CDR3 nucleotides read TGTGCCAGCAGCGTAGACGAGGGACAGACTAACTATGAGCAGTTCTTC. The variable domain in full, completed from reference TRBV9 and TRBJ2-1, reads DSGVTQTPKHLITATGQRVTLRCSPRSGDLSVYWYQQSLDQGLQFLIQYYNGEERAKGNILERFSAQQFPDLHSELNLSSLELGDSALYFCASSVDEGQTNYEQFFGPGTRLTVL.

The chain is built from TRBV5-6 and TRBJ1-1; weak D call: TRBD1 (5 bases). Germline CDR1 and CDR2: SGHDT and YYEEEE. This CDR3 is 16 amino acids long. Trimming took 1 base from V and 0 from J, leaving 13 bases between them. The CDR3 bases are TGTGCCAGCAGCTTGAGGGGTGATAGATTGAACACTGAAGCTTTCTTT. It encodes CASSLRGDRLNTEAFF.

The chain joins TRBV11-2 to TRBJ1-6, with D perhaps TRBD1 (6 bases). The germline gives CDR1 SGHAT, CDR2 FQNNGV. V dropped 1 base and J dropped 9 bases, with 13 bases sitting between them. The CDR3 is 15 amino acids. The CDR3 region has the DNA TGTGCCAGCAGCTTAGCAGCAGGGGACGGTTCACCCCTCCACTTT. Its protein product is CASSLAAGDGSPLHF.